This TCR beta chain emerged from a study of blood T cell repertoires in COVID-19 (dated by TCRdb to about 2020). With regard to the full study: Collaborator samples came from the United States, Italy and Spain and covered acute and convalescent phases of COVID-19. The sample metadata nearly always contained a de-identified subject ID, COVID-19 status, age in years and sex. The material from the prospective study consisted of cDNA or gDNA derived from T cells, B-cell-depleted T cells, or PBMCs. Deeply sampled blood TCRbeta repertoires from subjects exposed to, actively infected with, or recovered from COVID-19 were included in the dataset. A freely available public database, intended as a resource for researchers studying the immune response to SARS-CoV-2, is where the repertoires were released. The samples were drawn from two sources: the first 160 participants of the ongoing ImmuneRACE study, and fewer than 1,500 subjects contributed by 6 global collaborators. Where HLA class I and class II types were available, the types were taken from metadata supplied by the sample provider, not from assay-based typing. Overall study outcomes, separate from this receptor: The amount of clinical and demographic metadata varied by source and participant and was provided uncurated.

Concerning this clone: What this receptor recognizes is not known. The record has no base qualities; no much larger clone is one base away.

TCRbeta CDR3 regions were amplified from genomic DNA using the immunoSEQ Assay, a bias-controlled multiplex PCR. The authors' analysis ran thus. Within the assay, amplification of reference gene primers was used to estimate how many nucleated cells each sample contained. To quantify the absolute abundance of each unique TCRbeta CDR3 rearrangement, sequence reads were collapsed and filtered. For each sample, productive Simpson clonality was calculated as the square root of Simpson's diversity index over productive rearrangements. This immuneACCESS table, as held by TCRdb, lists in-frame sequences with V and J called but not all clones. Of the missing ones, under half trace to an unresolved V gene in checked studies; the others have no known cause. V, J and clone size derive from that table, while D and trimming were established from the DNA sequence. Across this sample there are around 220,000 clones, with about 93% seen only once. The ten largest clones represent 1.5% to 2% of the sample.

V trim: 1 base; J trim: 4 bases; unmatched bases: 1. Taken from cysteine to phenylalanine, the CDR3 has 14 residues. The read is trimmed to its CDR3 DNA, 42 bases read in frame from base 1. CDR1 MGHRA and CDR2 YSYEKL were looked up in the germline V gene. In the prospective study, participants were roughly 18 to 100 years old, resided in fewer than 25 geographic areas of the United States, and were enrolled through a virtual design. To assign participants to cohorts, the prospective study relied on clinical history that participants themselves reported in a screening survey and a study questionnaire. Recovered participants in ImmuneRACE Cohort 3 were defined by two consecutive negative NP/OP PCR tests, clearance by a healthcare professional, or resolution of symptoms. In the prospective study, mobile phlebotomists collected whole blood, serum and a nasopharyngeal or oropharyngeal swab from each participant. Prospective study participants could optionally give additional blood draws and questionnaires over an approximately two-month period. Prospective study blood samples were shipped either frozen or at room temperature before DNA extraction.

Material for sequencing was PBMCs or T cells enriched from blood (not recorded which). The TCR sequence derives from a woman between 18 and 29 years old who had recovered from COVID-19. The chain couples TRBV4-1 to TRBJ2-3; 8 of the junction bases match TRBD1. The CDR3 has the sequence CASSQGTGPDTQYF. In nucleotides, the sequence is TGCGCCAGCAGCCAAGGGACAGGGCCAGATACGCAGTATTTT.